This T cell receptor (beta chain) is drawn from a study of T-cell reconstitution after alpha-beta-depleted transplantation in children. General observations from the study: Several hundred expanded graft clones reportedly supplied alpha-beta T cells about two months after transplant. Several patients had high TCRbeta diversity at day 60; it came from surviving recipient T cells and thymic progenitors.

This clonotype was counted ten times or more. What it recognizes is unknown. Researchers prepared the TCRbeta library using unique molecular identifiers, the study reports. TCRdb reprocessed the PCR reads via MiXCR and lists one record per CDR3 protein. The sample has 200,000 or so distinct CDR3 sequences; approximately 6.8% are singletons. The CDR3 runs 14 residues. Trimming left V 1 base short and J 3 bases short, with 12 bases between. Germline values: CDR1 SQVTM, CDR2 ANQGSEA. This sample comprised PBMCs, obtained before TCRalphabeta/CD19-depleted stem cell transplant. The origin of this receptor is a girl under two years old with combined immunodeficiency, due to receive a stem cell transplant. The chain is built from TRBV29-1 and TRBJ2-5; D ambiguous. The CDR3: CSVEVGQPEETQYF. CDR3 DNA sequence: TGCAGCGTTGAAGTAGGGCAGCCAGAAGAGACCCAGTACTTC.